This TCR beta chain is from a study of T cells after yellow fever vaccination. Study background: With SMART-Seq v4 Ultra Low Input, the fractions containing low cell numbers were prepared.

Study-wide results and limits: Once the booster was given, most primary-vaccination clones reappeared, at about 95% for CD4 and roughly 91% for CD8. The secondary response was weaker, and its peak arrived faster, on day 5 versus 15. In FACS-sorted repertoires, abundant clonotypes from the bulk population could appear as contaminants.

One entry per CDR3 protein, called by TCRdb with MiXCR from the 5' RACE reads. The sample yields approximately 550,000 distinct CDR3 sequences, about 14% seen once. This CDR3 spans 13 amino acids. CDR1 is ENHRY, CDR2 SYGVKD, per germline. Trimming cost V 4 bases and J 5 bases, with 10 bases left between them. Remarks on this clonotype: Its target is not known.

The TCR sequence derives from a man aged 25 to 40 who received the YFV17D yellow fever vaccine. The specimen comprised PBMCs, sampled on the day of the yellow fever booster vaccination. The chain carries TRBV10-3 and TRBJ2-3; D not certain. For the CDR3, the DNA is TGTGCCATCAGTGGGCCGGAAGGAGATACGCAGTATTTT. Its translation: CAISGPEGDTQYF.